The T cell receptor beta chain under discussion was sequenced for a study of T cells in Graves' hyperthyroidism and ophthalmopathy. Findings of the study overall: Patients with ophthalmopathy were separated from those with stable hyperthyroidism by a 13 V-J model.

Comment on this clonotype: Its antigen is undetermined.

Reasons for excluding patients were uncontrolled infection, other autoimmune disease, pregnancy or lactation. Clinical symptoms, serum thyroxine and TRAb, thyroid ultrasound and orbital computed tomography were used for the diagnoses. V was trimmed by 2 bases and J by 1 base, leaving 9 bases between them. The CDR3 runs to 14 residues. Looked up from germline, CDR1 is SGHNT and CDR2 is YYREEE (reference sequence). TCR beta CDR3 sequences were amplified from RNA transcripts. First-round RT-PCR with HTBI primers amplified the TCR CDR3 region. TCRdb reprocessed the multiplex PCR reads via MiXCR and lists one record per CDR3 protein. The sample holds 490,000 or so distinct CDR3 sequences; 20% to 25% are singletons and the top ten take under 55%.

Sequencing used blood. This clonotype originated in a woman between 65 and 79 years old with Graves' ophthalmopathy. The chain carries TRBV5-4 and TRBJ1-1; D gene ambiguous. This chain's CDR3 is CASSFGMRNTEAFF. The CDR3 nucleotides read TGTGCCAGCAGCTTCGGCATGAGGAACACTGAAGCTTTCTTT.